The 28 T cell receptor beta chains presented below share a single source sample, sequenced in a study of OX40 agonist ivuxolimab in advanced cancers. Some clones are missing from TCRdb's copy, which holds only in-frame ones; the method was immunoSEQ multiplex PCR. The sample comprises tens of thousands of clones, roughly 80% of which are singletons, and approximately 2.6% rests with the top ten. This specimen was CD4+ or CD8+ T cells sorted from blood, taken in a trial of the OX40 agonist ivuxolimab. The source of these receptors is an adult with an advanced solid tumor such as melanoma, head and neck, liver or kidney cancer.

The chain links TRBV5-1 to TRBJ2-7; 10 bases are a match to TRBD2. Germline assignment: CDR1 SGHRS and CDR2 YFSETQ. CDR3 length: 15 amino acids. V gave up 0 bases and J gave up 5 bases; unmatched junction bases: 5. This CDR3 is CASSLGSGGLDEQYF. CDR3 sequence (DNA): TGCGCCAGCAGCTTGGGTAGCGGGGGGCTGGACGAGCAGTACTTC. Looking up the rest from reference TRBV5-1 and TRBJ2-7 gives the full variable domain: KAGVTQTPRYLIKTRGQQVTLSCSPISGHRSVSWYQQTPGQGLQFLFEYFSETQRNKGNFPGRFSGRQFSNSRSEMNVSTLELGDSALYLCASSLGSGGLDEQYFGPGTRLTVT.

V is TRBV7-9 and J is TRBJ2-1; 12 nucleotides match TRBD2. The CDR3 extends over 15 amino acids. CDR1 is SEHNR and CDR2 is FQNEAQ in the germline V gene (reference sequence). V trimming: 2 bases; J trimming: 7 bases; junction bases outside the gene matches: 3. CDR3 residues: CASSLRLAGVNEQFF. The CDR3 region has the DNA TGTGCCAGCAGCTTAAGACTAGCGGGGGTGAATGAGCAGTTCTTC.

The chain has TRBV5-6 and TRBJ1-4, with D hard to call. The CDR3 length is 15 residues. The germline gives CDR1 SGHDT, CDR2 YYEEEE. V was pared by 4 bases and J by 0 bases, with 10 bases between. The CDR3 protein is CASSRFRATNEKLFF. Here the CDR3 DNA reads TGTGCCAGCAGCCGTTTCCGAGCAACTAATGAAAAACTGTTTTTT.

CDR3 loop: CASSQDPGYNSPLHF. The CDR3 DNA sequence: TGCGCCAGCAGCCAAGATCCCGGATATAATTCACCCCTCCACTTT. J is TRBJ1-6 and V is TRBV4-3, with D unresolved. Germline CDR1 is LGHNA and CDR2 is YSLEER. This CDR3 spans 15 amino acids. V shed 0 bases and J shed 4 bases, with 7 bases lying between them.

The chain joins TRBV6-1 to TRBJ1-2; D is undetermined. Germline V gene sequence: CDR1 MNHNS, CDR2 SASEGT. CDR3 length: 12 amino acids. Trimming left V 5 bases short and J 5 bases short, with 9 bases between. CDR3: CASSWWQYGYTF. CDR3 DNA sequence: TGTGCCAGCAGTTGGTGGCAGTATGGCTACACCTTC.

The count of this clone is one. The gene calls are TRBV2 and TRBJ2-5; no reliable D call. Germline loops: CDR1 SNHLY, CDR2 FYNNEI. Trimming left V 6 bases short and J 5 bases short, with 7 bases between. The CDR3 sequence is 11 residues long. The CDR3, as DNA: TGTGCCAGCAGCCTGGGGGAGACCCAGTACTTC. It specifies CASSLGETQYF. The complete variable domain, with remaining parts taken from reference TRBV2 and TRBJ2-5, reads EPEVTQTPSHQVTQMGQEVILRCVPISNHLYFYWYRQILGQKVEFLVSFYNNEISEKSEIFDDQFSVERPDGSNFTLKIRSTKLEDSAMYFCASSLGETQYFGPGTRLLVL.

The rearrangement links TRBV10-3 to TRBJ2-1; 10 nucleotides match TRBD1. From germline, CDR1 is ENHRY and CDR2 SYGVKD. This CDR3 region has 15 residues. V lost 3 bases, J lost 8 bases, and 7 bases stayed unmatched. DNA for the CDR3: TGTGCCATCAGTGACGGACAGGGGGAAAGGGATGAGCAGTTCTTC. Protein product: CAISDGQGERDEQFF.

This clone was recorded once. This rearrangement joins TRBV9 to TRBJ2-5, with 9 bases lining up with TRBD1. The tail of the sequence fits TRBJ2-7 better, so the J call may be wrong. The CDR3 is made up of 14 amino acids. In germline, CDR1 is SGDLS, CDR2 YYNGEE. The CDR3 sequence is CASSLQGAKHEQYF. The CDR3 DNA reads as TGTGCCAGCAGCCTACAGGGGGCTAAACACGAGCAGTACTTC.

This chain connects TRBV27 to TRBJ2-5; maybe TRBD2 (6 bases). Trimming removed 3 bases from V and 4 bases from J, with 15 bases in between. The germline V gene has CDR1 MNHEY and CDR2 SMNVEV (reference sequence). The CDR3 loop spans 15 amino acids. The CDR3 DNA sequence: TGTGCCAGCAGTTTTGCGGGGTCCGTGCGAGAGACCCAGTACTTC. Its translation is CASSFAGSVRETQYF.

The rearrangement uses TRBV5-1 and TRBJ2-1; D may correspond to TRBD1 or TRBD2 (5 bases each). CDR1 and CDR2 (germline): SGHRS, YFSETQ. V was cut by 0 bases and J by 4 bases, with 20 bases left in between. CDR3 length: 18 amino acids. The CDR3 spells CASSLASPGQGVYNEQFF. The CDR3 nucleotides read TGCGCCAGCAGCTTGGCCTCGCCCGGGCAGGGAGTTTACAATGAGCAGTTCTTC.

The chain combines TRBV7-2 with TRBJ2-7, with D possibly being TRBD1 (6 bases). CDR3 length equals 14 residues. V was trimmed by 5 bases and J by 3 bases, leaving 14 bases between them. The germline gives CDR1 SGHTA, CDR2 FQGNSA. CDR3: CASSISGTNYEQYV. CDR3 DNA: TGTGCCAGCAGCATATCCGGGACAAACTACGAGCAGTACGTC.

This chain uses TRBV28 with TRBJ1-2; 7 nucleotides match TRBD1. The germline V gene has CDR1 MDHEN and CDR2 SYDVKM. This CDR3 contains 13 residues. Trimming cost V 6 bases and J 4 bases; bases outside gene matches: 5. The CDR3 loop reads CASSPTGVYGYTF. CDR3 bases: TGTGCCAGCAGCCCCACAGGGGTCTATGGCTACACCTTC.

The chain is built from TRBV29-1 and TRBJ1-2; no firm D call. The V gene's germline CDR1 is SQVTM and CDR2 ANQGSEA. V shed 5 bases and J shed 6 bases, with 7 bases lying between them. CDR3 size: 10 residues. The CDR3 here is CSVLRDGYTF. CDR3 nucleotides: TGCAGCGTTCTTCGGGATGGCTACACCTTC.

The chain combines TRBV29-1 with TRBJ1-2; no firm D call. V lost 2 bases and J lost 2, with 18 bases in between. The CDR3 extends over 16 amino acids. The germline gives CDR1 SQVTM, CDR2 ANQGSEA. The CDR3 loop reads CSVEWVTGLANYGYTF. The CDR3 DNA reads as TGCAGCGTTGAATGGGTAACGGGTTTGGCAAACTATGGCTACACCTTC.

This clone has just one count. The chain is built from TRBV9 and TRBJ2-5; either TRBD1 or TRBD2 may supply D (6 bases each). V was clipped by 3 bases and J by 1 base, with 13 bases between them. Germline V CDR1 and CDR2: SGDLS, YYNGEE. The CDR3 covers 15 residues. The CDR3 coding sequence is TGTGCCAGCAGCGAGGGGGACTTGTCCCAAGAGACCCAGTACTTC. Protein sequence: CASSEGDLSQETQYF.

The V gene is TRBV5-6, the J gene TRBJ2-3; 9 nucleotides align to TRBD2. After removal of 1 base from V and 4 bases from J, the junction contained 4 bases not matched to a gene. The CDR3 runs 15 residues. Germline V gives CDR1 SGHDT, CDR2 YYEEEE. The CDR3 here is CASSLSLAGPDTQYF. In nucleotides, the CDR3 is TGTGCCAGCAGCTTGAGCCTAGCGGGGCCAGATACGCAGTATTTT.

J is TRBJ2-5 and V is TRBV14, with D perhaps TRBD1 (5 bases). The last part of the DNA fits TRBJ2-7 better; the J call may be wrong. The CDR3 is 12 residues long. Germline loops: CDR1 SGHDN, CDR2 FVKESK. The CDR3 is CASSRGFSEQYF. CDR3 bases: TGTGCCAGCAGCCGGGGCTTTAGCGAGCAGTACTTC.

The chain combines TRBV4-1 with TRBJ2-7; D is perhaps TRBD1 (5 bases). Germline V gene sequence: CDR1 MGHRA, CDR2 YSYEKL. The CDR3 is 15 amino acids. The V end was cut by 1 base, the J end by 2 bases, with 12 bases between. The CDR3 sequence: CASSQAPTETYEQYF. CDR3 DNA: TGCGCCAGCAGCCAAGCGCCGACAGAAACCTACGAGCAGTACTTC.

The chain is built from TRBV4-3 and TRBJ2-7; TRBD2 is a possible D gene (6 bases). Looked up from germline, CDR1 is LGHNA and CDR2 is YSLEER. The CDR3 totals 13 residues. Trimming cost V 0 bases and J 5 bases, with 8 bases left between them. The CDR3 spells CASSQDVADEQYF. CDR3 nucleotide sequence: TGCGCCAGCAGCCAAGACGTAGCGGACGAGCAGTACTTC.

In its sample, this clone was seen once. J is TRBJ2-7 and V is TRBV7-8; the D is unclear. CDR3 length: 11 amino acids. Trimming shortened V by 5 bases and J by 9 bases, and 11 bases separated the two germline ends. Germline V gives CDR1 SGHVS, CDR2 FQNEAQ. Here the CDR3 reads CASSLIEVQYF. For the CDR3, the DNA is TGTGCCAGCAGCCTCATCGAGGTGCAGTACTTC. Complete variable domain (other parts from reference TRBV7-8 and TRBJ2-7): GAGVSQSPRYKVAKRGQDVALRCDPISGHVSLFWYQQALGQGPEFLTYFQNEAQLDKSGLPSDRFFAERPEGSVSTLKIQRTQQEDSAVYLCASSLIEVQYFGPGTRLTVT.

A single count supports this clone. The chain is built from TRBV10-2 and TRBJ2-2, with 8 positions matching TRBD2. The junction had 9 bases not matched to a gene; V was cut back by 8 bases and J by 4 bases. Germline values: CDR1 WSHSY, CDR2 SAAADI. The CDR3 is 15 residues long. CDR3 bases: TGCGCCAGCTGGTCGGGACTAGGGGGCACCGGGGAGCTGTTTTTT. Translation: CASWSGLGGTGELFF.

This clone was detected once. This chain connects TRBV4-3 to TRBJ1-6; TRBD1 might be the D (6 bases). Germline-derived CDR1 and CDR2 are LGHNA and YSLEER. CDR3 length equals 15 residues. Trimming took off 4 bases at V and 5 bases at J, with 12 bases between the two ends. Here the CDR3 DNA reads TGCGCCAGCAGCCTCCAGGGGCAGGATAATTCACCCCTCCACTTT. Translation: CASSLQGQDNSPLHF.

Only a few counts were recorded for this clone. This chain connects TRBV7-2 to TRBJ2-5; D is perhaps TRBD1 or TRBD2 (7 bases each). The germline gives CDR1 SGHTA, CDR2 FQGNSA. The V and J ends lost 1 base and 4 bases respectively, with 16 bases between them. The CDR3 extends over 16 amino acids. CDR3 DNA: TGTGCCAGCAGCTTAGGCGCAGGGGGGAGGGTAGAGACCCAGTACTTC. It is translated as CASSLGAGGRVETQYF.

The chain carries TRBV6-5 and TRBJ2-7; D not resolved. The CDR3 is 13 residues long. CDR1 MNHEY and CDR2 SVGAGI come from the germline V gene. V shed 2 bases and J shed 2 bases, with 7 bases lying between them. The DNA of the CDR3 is TGTGCCAGCAGTTACGGGCCGACCTACGAGCAGTACGTC. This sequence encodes CASSYGPTYEQYV.

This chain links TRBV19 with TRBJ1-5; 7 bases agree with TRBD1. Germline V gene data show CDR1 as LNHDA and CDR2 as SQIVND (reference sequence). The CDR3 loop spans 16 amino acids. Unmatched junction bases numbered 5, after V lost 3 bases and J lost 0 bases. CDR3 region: CASSIDREYSNQPQHF. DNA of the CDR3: TGTGCCAGTAGTATTGACAGGGAATATAGCAATCAGCCCCAGCATTTT.

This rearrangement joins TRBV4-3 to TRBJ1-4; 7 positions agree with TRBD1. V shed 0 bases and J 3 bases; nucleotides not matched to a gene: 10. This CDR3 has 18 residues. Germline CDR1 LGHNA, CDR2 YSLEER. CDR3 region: CASSQDGETGSPNEKLFF. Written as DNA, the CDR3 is TGCGCCAGCAGCCAAGATGGCGAGACAGGGAGCCCTAATGAAAAACTGTTTTTT.

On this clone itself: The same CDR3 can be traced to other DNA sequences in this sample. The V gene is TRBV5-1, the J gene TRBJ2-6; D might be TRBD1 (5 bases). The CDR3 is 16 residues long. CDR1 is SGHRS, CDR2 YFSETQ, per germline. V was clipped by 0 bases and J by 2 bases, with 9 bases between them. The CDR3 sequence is CASSLGQGPGANVLTF. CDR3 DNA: TGCGCCAGCAGCTTGGGGCAGGGCCCTGGGGCCAACGTCCTGACTTTC.

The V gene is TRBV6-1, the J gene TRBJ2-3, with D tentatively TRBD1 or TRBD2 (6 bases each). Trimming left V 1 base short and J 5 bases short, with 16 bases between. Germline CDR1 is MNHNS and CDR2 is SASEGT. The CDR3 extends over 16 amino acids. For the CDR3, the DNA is TGTGCCAGCAGTGAAGGTGGGGGGCCCCGGGAAGATACGCAGTATTTT. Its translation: CASSEGGGPREDTQYF.